This TCR beta chain was identified in a study of T cells in Graves' hyperthyroidism and ophthalmopathy. This clonotype occurred many times. The investigators amplified TCR beta CDR3 regions from RNA transcripts. HTBI primers drove first-round RT-PCR of the TCR CDR3. TCRdb redid the calling of the multiplex PCR reads with MiXCR, one entry per CDR3 protein. The data show hundreds of thousands of distinct CDR3 sequences, roughly 15% seen once. The CDR3 totals 14 residues. V was clipped by 4 bases and J by 4 bases, with 11 bases between them. Germline values: CDR1 SGHTA, CDR2 FQGNSA. Sequenced sample: blood. The chain has TRBV7-2 and TRBJ1-5; the D is unclear. This receptor was identified in a woman between 18 and 30 years old with Graves' hyperthyroidism. CDR3 protein: CASSSGRLNQPQHF. CDR3 sequence (DNA): TGTGCCAGCAGCTCCGGACGGCTAAATCAGCCCCAGCATTTT.